These 25 T cell receptor beta chains came from one sample sequenced in a study of T cells in tuberculosis (dated by TCRdb to 2016 to 2019). Library prep was done by the immunoSEQ multiplex PCR assay. TCRdb took this table from immuneACCESS and kept in-frame rearrangements with V and J called. Such tables lack part of the clones; where checked against another copy, unresolved V genes explain under half of the gap, and the rest is unexplained. Across this sample there are about 38,000 clones, with approximately 93% seen only once. The ten most abundant clones make up more than 4% of the sample. This specimen's time point label, interpreted: new active TB diagnosis, blood taken before or within 7 days of starting treatment. The specimen was PBMCs, collected at tuberculosis diagnosis. Source of these receptors: an adult with tuberculosis.

The chain carries TRBV18 and TRBJ1-1; D remains ambiguous. This CDR3 comprises 15 residues. Deletions cut 2 bases from V and 0 bases from J, with 10 bases between. The germline CDR1 and CDR2 sequences are KGHSH and LQKENI. The CDR3 DNA is TGTGCCAGCTCACCAAGAGGTAGGATGAACACTGAAGCTTTCTTT. It encodes CASSPRGRMNTEAFF.

This sequence joins TRBV18 and TRBJ1-4; 7 nucleotides agree with TRBD1. Germline assignment: CDR1 KGHSH and CDR2 LQKENI. V dropped 3 bases and J dropped 14; count of bases not matched to a gene: 9. This CDR3 spans 13 amino acids. The CDR3 region has the DNA TGTGCCAGCTCACCGACACAGGGGATCGACCTGTTTTTT. This gives the protein CASSPTQGIDLFF.

This chain uses TRBV9 with TRBJ2-5, with TRBD1 identical over 8 bases. From germline, CDR1 is SGDLS and CDR2 YYNGEE. J lost 5 bases, V lost 0 bases, and 6 bases had no gene match. The CDR3 length is 15 residues. The CDR3 protein is CASSVAPGQAETQYF. DNA for the CDR3: TGTGCCAGCAGCGTAGCCCCGGGACAGGCGGAGACCCAGTACTTC. The full variable domain, with the rest looked up from reference TRBV9 and TRBJ2-5, is DSGVTQTPKHLITATGQRVTLRCSPRSGDLSVYWYQQSLDQGLQFLIQYYNGEERAKGNILERFSAQQFPDLHSELNLSSLELGDSALYFCASSVAPGQAETQYFGPGTRLLVL.

The chain employs TRBV4-1 and TRBJ2-7; a weak D match, TRBD2 (6 bases). The CDR3 is 14 amino acids. V was cut by 4 bases and J by 0 bases, with 10 bases left in between. From germline, CDR1 is MGHRA and CDR2 YSYEKL. The CDR3 loop is CASSRETSSYEQYF. The CDR3 coding sequence is TGCGCCAGCAGCCGAGAGACTAGCTCCTACGAGCAGTACTTC.

This rearrangement joins TRBV25-1 to TRBJ2-2; 9 bases are a match to TRBD1. CDR3 length: 17 residues. Trimming took 8 bases from V and 6 from J; bases not matched to a gene: 16. Per germline, CDR1 MGHDK and CDR2 SYGVNS. CDR3 region: CASEPHRGRGVSGELFF. The CDR3 DNA is TGTGCCAGCGAACCCCACAGGGGGCGCGGGGTCTCCGGGGAGCTGTTTTTT.

The chain is built from TRBV6-5 and TRBJ2-7; the D gene is possibly TRBD1 (5 bases). This CDR3 is built from 13 residues. The V end was cut by 7 bases, the J end by 5 bases, with 15 bases between. CDR1 and CDR2 (germline): MNHEY, SVGAGI. The CDR3 DNA sequence: TGTGCCAGCACCGTTGGCAGGGTCGACGAGCAGTACTTC. Its translation: CASTVGRVDEQYF.

J is TRBJ2-3 and V is TRBV6-6; TRBD2 aligns across 10 bases. This CDR3 is 15 amino acids long. Germline values: CDR1 MNHNY, CDR2 SVGAGI (reference sequence). With 7 bases clipped from V and 4 bases from J, the junction kept 8 bases outside the gene matches. CDR3 nucleotide sequence: TGTGCCAGCACCTACAGCGGGGGGGGCGCAGATACGCAGTATTTT. It specifies CASTYSGGGADTQYF.

The chain couples TRBV5-6 to TRBJ1-2; TRBD1 aligns across 9 bases. CDR1 and CDR2 from the germline V gene are SGHDT and YYEEEE. V shed 0 bases and J 6 bases; nucleotides not matched to a gene: 12. The CDR3 spans 17 residues. CDR3 DNA sequence: TGTGCCAGCAGCTTGGAGCTTTTGAGGGGGACAGGGAATGGCTACACCTTC. This translates into CASSLELLRGTGNGYTF. Looking up the rest from reference TRBV5-6 and TRBJ1-2 gives the full variable domain: DAGVTQSPTHLIKTRGQQVTLRCSPKSGHDTVSWYQQALGQGPQFIFQYYEEEERQRGNFPDRFSGHQFPNYSSELNVNALLLGDSALYLCASSLELLRGTGNGYTFGSGTRLTVV.

This clone has a single count. The genes are TRBV12-5 and TRBJ2-3, with 8 bases aligning to TRBD1. Trimming at V came to 3 bases and at J to 4 bases, leaving 12 bases not matched to a gene. Per the germline V gene, CDR1 is LGHNT and CDR2 is FRNRAP. The CDR3 consists of 17 residues. The CDR3 DNA reads as TGTGCTAGTGGTTTCGGACTGGACAGGGCCCCCGCAGATACGCAGTATTTT. Protein: CASGFGLDRAPADTQYF.

The chain has TRBV6-6 and TRBJ1-2, with a tentative D call TRBD1 (6 bases). V lost 6 bases and J lost 7, with 15 bases in between. CDR3 length equals 13 residues. Germline CDR1 is MNHNY and CDR2 is SVGAGI (reference sequence). DNA of the CDR3: TGTGCCAGCAGGACCTCCGGACAGACTGGCTACACCTTC. The encoded protein is CASRTSGQTGYTF.

V gene TRBV5-1 combines with J gene TRBJ2-7, with 7 bases matching TRBD1. Germline V gene data show CDR1 as SGHRS and CDR2 as YFSETQ. V was pared by 0 bases and J by 12 bases, with 15 bases of the junction left unmatched. CDR3 length equals 15 residues. The chain's CDR3 is CASSLASGAGTVGYF. The CDR3 DNA sequence: TGCGCCAGCAGCTTGGCCTCGGGTGCCGGGACAGTAGGGTACTTC.

Here the CDR3 DNA reads TGTGCCAGCAGCTTGGGGCCCCTCACAGATACGCAGTATTTT. This gives the protein CASSLGPLTDTQYF. V is TRBV7-2 and J is TRBJ2-3, with D tentatively TRBD1 (5 bases). CDR3 length: 14 residues. Trimming pared 3 bases from V and 2 bases from J, leaving 9 bases between. In germline, CDR1 is SGHTA, CDR2 FQGNSA.

V is TRBV5-1 and J is TRBJ2-3, with 13 bases identical to TRBD2. Losses at the gene ends were 0 bases for V and 6 bases for J; bases not matched to a gene: 7. Germline V gives CDR1 SGHRS, CDR2 YFSETQ. CDR3 length: 17 residues. CDR3 residues: CASSLAGTSGVRDTQYF. CDR3 DNA: TGCGCCAGCAGCTTGGCCGGGACTAGCGGGGTACGTGATACGCAGTATTTT. Full variable domain (rest looked up from reference TRBV5-1 and TRBJ2-3): KAGVTQTPRYLIKTRGQQVTLSCSPISGHRSVSWYQQTPGQGLQFLFEYFSETQRNKGNFPGRFSGRQFSNSRSEMNVSTLELGDSALYLCASSLAGTSGVRDTQYFGPGTRLTVL.

The rearrangement uses TRBV11-2 and TRBJ2-5; 7 bases are shared with TRBD1. This CDR3 is 16 amino acids long. Germline V lookup: CDR1 SGHAT, CDR2 FQNNGV. Trimming cost V 5 bases and J 4 bases; bases outside gene matches: 13. For the CDR3, the DNA is TGTGCCAGCAGCCGCCAGATACAGGGGTTGGGAGAGACCCAGTACTTC. Translated, it gives CASSRQIQGLGETQYF.

This clone was detected once. The gene calls are TRBV5-5 and TRBJ2-3; 7 bases align to TRBD2. Trimming removed 4 bases from V and 0 bases from J; junction bases left unmatched: 8. The CDR3 is 16 residues long. The V gene's germline CDR1 is SGHKS and CDR2 YYEKEE (reference sequence). The CDR3 loop reads CASSPRAGDSTDTQYF. CDR3 DNA: TGTGCCAGCAGCCCGCGTGCGGGGGACAGCACAGATACGCAGTATTTT. Complete variable domain (other parts from reference TRBV5-5 and TRBJ2-3): DAGVTQSPTHLIKTRGQQVTLRCSPISGHKSVSWYQQVLGQGPQFIFQYYEKEERGRGNFPDRFSARQFPNYSSELNVNALLLGDSALYLCASSPRAGDSTDTQYFGPGTRLTVL.

This clone was recorded a few times. V usage is TRBV23-1 and J usage is TRBJ1-2; D uncertain. TRBV23-1 is an ORF, and what it does is uncertain. The CDR3 is 11 amino acids. V lost 7 bases, J lost 10 bases, and 13 bases lay in between. The CDR3: CASKLLTVYTF. The DNA of the CDR3 is TGCGCCAGCAAGCTCCTTACTGTCTACACCTTC.

V is TRBV19 and J is TRBJ2-1; the D is unclear. Trimming took off 6 bases at V and 8 bases at J, with 8 bases between the two ends. Germline values: CDR1 LNHDA, CDR2 SQIVND (reference sequence). There are 11 residues in the CDR3. As DNA, the CDR3 is TGTGCCAGTAGGTTCGCGGATGAGCAGTTCTTC. Its translation: CASRFADEQFF.

The chain has TRBV12-5 and TRBJ1-1, with no clear D. This CDR3 has 12 amino acids. The V and J ends lost 3 bases and 6 bases respectively, with 8 bases between them. Per germline, CDR1 LGHNT and CDR2 FRNRAP. The CDR3, as DNA: TGTGCTAGTGGTTTTACGAGGGCTGAAGCTTTCTTT. Translation: CASGFTRAEAFF.

This clone showed up just a few times. The chain carries TRBV5-6 and TRBJ1-2; 7 positions match TRBD1. This CDR3 has 14 residues. The V segment lost 3 bases and the J segment 0 bases; nucleotides outside the gene matches: 2. Looked up from germline, CDR1 is SGHDT and CDR2 is YYEEEE. Here the CDR3 DNA reads TGTGCCAGCAGCTACGGGACAGCTAACTATGGCTACACCTTC. This gives the protein CASSYGTANYGYTF.

Only one count was recorded for this clone. The chain has TRBV5-1 and TRBJ2-3; D possibly corresponds to TRBD2 (5 bases). The CDR3 length is 18 residues. Looked up from germline, CDR1 is SGHRS and CDR2 is YFSETQ. The V end was cut by 1 base, the J end by 3 bases, with 21 bases between. The CDR3 bases are TGCGCCAGCAGCTTGACGACAATGGGTCCGGGGAAGACAGATACGCAGTATTTT. This sequence encodes CASSLTTMGPGKTDTQYF.

J is TRBJ1-6 and V is TRBV11-2; 8 bases line up with TRBD1. The germline V gene has CDR1 SGHAT and CDR2 FQNNGV. Trimming removed 4 bases from V and 2 bases from J; junction bases left unmatched: 7. The length of the CDR3 is 17 residues. CDR3 bases: TGTGCCAGCAGCTATACCGGGACAGGAACCTATAATTCACCCCTCCACTTT. The encoded protein is CASSYTGTGTYNSPLHF.

The chain has TRBV28 and TRBJ2-2, with D hard to call. V was clipped by 1 base and J by 5 bases, with 5 bases between them. Germline V gives CDR1 MDHEN, CDR2 SYDVKM. This CDR3 has 13 residues. The CDR3 coding sequence is TGTGCCAGCAGTTTATCTTTTACCGGGGAGCTGTTTTTT. Translation: CASSLSFTGELFF.

The rearrangement joins TRBV7-2 to TRBJ2-1, with 13 nucleotides matching TRBD2. Per germline, CDR1 SGHTA and CDR2 FQGNSA. Germline trimming cut 2 bases from V and 7 bases from J; bases unmatched to any gene: 8. The CDR3 spans 17 residues. CDR3 amino acids: CASSLTRTSGGLNEQFF. CDR3 coding DNA: TGTGCCAGCAGCTTAACAAGGACTAGCGGGGGACTAAATGAGCAGTTCTTC.

The chain carries TRBV18 and TRBJ1-5; D gene ambiguous. V was shortened by 6 bases and J by 1 base, with 10 bases between the two germline ends. CDR1 and CDR2 from the germline V gene are KGHSH and LQKENI. The CDR3 has 14 amino acids. The CDR3 protein is CASSPGGSNQPQHF. The CDR3 region has the DNA TGTGCCAGCTCGCCCGGAGGGAGCAATCAGCCCCAGCATTTT.

The chain is built from TRBV12-5 and TRBJ2-5; TRBD1 agrees at 7 bases. This CDR3 contains 19 residues. With V trimmed by 1 base and J by 3 bases, 17 bases remained unmatched. Germline V gene lookup returns CDR1 LGHNT and CDR2 FRNRAP. The CDR3 sequence: CASGLGQTQYGTAKETQYF. The CDR3, as DNA: TGTGCTAGTGGTTTGGGCCAAACACAATACGGGACAGCTAAAGAGACCCAGTACTTC.